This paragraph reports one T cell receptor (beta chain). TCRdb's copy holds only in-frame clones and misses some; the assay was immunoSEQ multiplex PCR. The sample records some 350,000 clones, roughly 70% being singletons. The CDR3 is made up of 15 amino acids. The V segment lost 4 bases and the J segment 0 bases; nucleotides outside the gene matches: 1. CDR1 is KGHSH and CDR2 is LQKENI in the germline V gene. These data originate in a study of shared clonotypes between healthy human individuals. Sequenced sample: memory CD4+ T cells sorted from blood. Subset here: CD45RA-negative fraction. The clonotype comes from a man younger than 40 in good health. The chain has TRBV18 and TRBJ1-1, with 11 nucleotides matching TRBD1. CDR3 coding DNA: TGTGCCAGCTCACTGGGACAGGGGGTGAACACTGAAGCTTTCTTT. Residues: CASSLGQGVNTEAFF.